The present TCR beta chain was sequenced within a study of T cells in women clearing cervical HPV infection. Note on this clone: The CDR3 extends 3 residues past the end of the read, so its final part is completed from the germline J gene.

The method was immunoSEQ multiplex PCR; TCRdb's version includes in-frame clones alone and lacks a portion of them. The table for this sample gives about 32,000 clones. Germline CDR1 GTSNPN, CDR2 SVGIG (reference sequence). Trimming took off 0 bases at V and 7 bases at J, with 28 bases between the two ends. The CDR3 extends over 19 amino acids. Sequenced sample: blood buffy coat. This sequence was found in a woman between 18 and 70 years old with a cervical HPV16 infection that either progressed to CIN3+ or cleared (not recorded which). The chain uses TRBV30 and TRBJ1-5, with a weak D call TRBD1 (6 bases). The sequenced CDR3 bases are TGTGCCTGGAGTGTACGTAAGATTGGGGGCAGGGAATACAGGCAGCCC. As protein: CAWSVRKIGGREYRQP. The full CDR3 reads CAWSVRKIGGREYRQPQHF.